This T cell receptor beta chain was sequenced in a study of cytomegalovirus exposure and HLA in healthy donors listed by TCRdb under 2017. In the study overall: According to a later analysis, one platform produced both the 120 validation repertoires and the roughly 660 repertoires of the first cohort. The study was designed to test whether signatures of past pathogen exposure could be identified by cataloging public T cell receptors. In addition to the first cohort of roughly 700 subjects, a separate validation cohort of 120 different subjects was used. To predict cytomegalovirus infection status, the study brought together high-throughput TCR immunosequencing, statistical association of individual TCRs with disease status, and machine learning.

Turning to this clone: There is no known antigen for this receptor. One base away there is no much larger clone; base qualities are not given.

The donors belonged to the validation cohort of about 110 subjects, which was separate from the 666-subject first cohort. The investigation overall reported the following: The classifier was reported to diagnose cytomegalovirus status with high specificity and sensitivity in both the original cohort and the validation cohort. According to the authors, the approach could potentially be generalized to other disease states and immunological phenotypes. A few of the identified cytomegalovirus-associated TCR beta chains were confirmed in vitro to be specific for cytomegalovirus antigens. A later analysis had no HLA typing for the validation cohort, so co-occurrence there was scored across all 110 or so repertoires. The study listed approximately 150 TCR beta chains as associated with cytomegalovirus. Most TCR sequences were seen in very few donors, while some public TCRs were found in many individuals. Of the cluster scores, around 95% were above 0 in a later analysis, which found that TCRs clustered in the first cohort also tended to co-occur in the 120 validation repertoires.

V gives up 3 bases and J gives up 6 bases, and the segment between their germline ends measures 15 bases. The CDR3 goes from the cysteine to the phenylalanine over 15 residues. Just the 45-base CDR3 DNA is kept, in frame starting at base 1. The germline V gene sets CDR1 to KGHSH and CDR2 to LQKENI. Library preparation used the immunoSEQ multiplex PCR assay. From the authors' description of their analysis: To diagnose cytomegalovirus status from the catalog of TCR beta chain sequences, a statistical classification framework was built. This is the immuneACCESS table as TCRdb keeps it, with only in-frame sequences that have V and J called. A part of the clones is gone; compared with another copy, unresolved V genes explain less than half, and the rest is unexplained. D and trimming come from the DNA, and the V and J calls and clone size come from that table. For this sample there are 71,000 or so clones; approximately 93% appear just once. More than 3% of the sample goes to the ten largest clones.

The sequenced material came from PBMCs. This receptor was taken from a woman aged 18-29 years in good health and CMV-seropositive. Recombination joined TRBV18 with TRBJ2-1, with TRBD2 as a weak D call on 5 bases. At the DNA level, the sequence is TGTGCCAGCTCACCCGGCGGAGGAGCCCCCAATGAGCAGTTCTTC. It codes for CASSPGGGAPNEQFF. With the rest looked up from the reference TRBV18 and TRBJ2-1 genes rather than sequenced, the full variable domain is NAGVMQNPRHLVRRRGQEARLRCSPMKGHSHVYWYRQLPEEGLKFMVYLQKENIIDESGMPKERFSAEFPKEGPSILRIQQVVRGDSAAYFCASSPGGGAPNEQFFGPGTRLTVL.